This T cell receptor (beta chain) was identified during a study of blood T cells in healthy people across ages. Remarks on this clonotype: What it binds is unknown.

RNA extraction gave at least 5.5 micrograms of total RNA per sample. Primers used in a second PCR of roughly 7 to 12 cycles were a sample-barcoded 5' primer and a J-beta primer mix. Each CDR3 protein is one row after TCRdb ran MiXCR on the 5' RACE reads. The sample includes 850,000 to 1,000,000 distinct CDR3 sequences, roughly 51% seen only once; the top ten take around a fifth. The CDR3 covers 15 residues. Trimming removed 8 bases from V and 1 base from J, with 17 bases in between. The V gene's germline CDR1 is MGHDK and CDR2 SYGVNS. Findings and caveats of the study: Age advanced and TCR beta diversity per million T cells fell, roughly linearly.

The V and J genes are TRBV25-1 and TRBJ2-5, with D perhaps matching TRBD1 or TRBD2 (5 bases each). The sequenced sample consisted of blood. The receptor's source is a woman aged 60 to 75 in good health. In DNA form, the CDR3 reads TGTGCCAGCGCCCCGGGGCACCTGATCCAAGAGACCCAGTACTTC. This sequence encodes CASAPGHLIQETQYF.